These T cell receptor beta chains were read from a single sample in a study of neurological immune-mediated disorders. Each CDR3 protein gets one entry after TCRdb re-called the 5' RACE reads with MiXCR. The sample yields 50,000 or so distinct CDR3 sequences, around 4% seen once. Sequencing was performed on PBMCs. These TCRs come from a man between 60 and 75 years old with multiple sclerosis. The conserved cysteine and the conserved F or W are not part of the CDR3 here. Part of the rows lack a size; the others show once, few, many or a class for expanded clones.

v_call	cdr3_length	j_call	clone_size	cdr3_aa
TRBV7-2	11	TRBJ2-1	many	ASKTYGGTSEG
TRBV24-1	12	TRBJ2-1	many	ATSSRVRGNEQF
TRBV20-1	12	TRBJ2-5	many	SANGAGREETQY
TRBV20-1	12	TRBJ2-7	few	SAFRDRESYEQY
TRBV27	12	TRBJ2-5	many	ASSLVTGRETQY
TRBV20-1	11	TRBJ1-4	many	SAQTTRDEKLF
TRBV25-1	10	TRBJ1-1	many	ASPGGVAEAF
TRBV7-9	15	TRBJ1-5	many	ASSRWTGDWSNQPQH
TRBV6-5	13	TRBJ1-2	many	ASTIRTGPNYGYT
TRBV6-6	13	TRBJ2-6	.	ASRVFSSGANVLT
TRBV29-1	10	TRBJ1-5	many	SVGGSNQPQH
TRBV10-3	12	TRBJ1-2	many	AISDNTGFNGYT
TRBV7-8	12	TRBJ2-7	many	ASTLGQGNYEQY
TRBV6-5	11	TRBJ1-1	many	ASRTQGFVGAF
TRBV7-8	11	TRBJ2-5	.	ASSPLGRETQY
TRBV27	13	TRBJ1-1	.	ASSFVRTLNTEAF
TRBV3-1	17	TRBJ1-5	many	ASSQRLGQGKTLNQPQH
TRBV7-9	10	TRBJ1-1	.	ASSSQGTEAF
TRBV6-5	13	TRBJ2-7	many	ASSYSKQGNYEQY
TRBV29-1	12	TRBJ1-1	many	SGISGISGTEAF
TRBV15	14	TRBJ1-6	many	ATSRITGSIGSPLH
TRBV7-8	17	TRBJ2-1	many	ASSLTRLAGGLSDNEQF
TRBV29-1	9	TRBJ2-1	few	SARNYNEQF
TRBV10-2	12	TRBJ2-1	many	ASVAGGGLNEQF
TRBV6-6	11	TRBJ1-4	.	ASSYRENEKLF
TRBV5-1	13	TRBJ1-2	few	ASSVIAGGDYGYT
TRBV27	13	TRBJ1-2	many	ASSLRAGLHYGYT
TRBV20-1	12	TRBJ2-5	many	SALKSGRRETQY